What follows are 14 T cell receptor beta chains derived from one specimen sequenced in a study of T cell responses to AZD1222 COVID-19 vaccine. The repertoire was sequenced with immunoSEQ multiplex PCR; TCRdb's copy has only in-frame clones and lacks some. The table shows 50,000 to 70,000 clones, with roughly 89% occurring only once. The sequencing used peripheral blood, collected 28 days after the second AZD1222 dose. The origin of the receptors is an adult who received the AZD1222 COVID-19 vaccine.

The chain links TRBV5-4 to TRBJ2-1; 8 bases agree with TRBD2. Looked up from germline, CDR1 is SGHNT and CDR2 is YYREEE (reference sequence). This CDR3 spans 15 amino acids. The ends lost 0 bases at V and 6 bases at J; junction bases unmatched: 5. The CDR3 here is CASSLVSGDLNEQFF. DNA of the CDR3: TGTGCCAGCAGCTTGGTTAGCGGGGATCTCAATGAGCAGTTCTTC.

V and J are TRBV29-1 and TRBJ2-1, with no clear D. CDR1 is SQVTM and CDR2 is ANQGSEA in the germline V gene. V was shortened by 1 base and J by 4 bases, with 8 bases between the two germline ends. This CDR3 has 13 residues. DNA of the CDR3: TGCAGCGTTGAAGTAGTGAATTACAATGAGCAGTTCTTC. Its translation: CSVEVVNYNEQFF.

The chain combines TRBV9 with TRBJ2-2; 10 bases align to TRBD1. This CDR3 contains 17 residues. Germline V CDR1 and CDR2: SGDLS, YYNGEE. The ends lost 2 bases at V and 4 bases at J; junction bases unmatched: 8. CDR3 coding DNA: TGTGCCAGCAGCGTTCCGGGACAGGGGATGTCCACCGGGGAGCTGTTTTTT. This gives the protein CASSVPGQGMSTGELFF.

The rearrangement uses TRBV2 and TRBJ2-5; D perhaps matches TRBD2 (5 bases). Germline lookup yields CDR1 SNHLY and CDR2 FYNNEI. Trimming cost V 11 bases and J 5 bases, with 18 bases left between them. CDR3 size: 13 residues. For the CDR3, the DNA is TGTGCCTCCCATGGCACTAGTGCGGAGACCCAGTACTTC. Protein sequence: CASHGTSAETQYF.

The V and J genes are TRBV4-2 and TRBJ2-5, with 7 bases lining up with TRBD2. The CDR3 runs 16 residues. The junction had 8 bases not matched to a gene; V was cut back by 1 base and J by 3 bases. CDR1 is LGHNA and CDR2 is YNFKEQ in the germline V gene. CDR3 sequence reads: CASSQASGLGKETQYF. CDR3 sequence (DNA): TGTGCCAGCAGCCAAGCCTCCGGACTAGGAAAAGAGACCCAGTACTTC.

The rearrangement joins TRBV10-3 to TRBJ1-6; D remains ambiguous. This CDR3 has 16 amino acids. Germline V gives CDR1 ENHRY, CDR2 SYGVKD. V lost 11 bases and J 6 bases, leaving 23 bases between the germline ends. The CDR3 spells CAPTRIPGLSNSPLHF. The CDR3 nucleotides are TGTGCCCCAACCAGGATCCCCGGACTCTCTAATTCACCCCTCCACTTT.

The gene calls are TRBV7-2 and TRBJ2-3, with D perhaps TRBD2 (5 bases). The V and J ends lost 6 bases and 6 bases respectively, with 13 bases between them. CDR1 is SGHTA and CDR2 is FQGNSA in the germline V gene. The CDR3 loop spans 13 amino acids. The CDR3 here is CASSSRTGDTQYF. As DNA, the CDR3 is TGTGCCAGCAGTTCGAGGACTGGGGATACGCAGTATTTT. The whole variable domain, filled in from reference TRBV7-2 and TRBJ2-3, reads GAGVSQSPSNKVTEKGKDVELRCDPISGHTALYWYRQSLGQGLEFLIYFQGNSAPDKSGLPSDRFSAERTGGSVSTLTIQRTQQEDSAVYLCASSSRTGDTQYFGPGTRLTVL.

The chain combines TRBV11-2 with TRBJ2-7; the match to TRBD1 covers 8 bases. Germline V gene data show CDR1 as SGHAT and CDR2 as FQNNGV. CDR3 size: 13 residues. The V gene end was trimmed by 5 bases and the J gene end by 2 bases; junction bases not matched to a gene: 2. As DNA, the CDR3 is TGTGCCAGCAGCAAGGACAGGGCCTACGAGCAGTACTTC. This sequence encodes CASSKDRAYEQYF. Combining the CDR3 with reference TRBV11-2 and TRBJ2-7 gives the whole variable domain EAGVAQSPRYKIIEKRQSVAFWCNPISGHATLYWYQQILGQGPKLLIQFQNNGVVDDSQLPKDRFSAERLKGVDSTLKIQPAKLEDSAVYLCASSKDRAYEQYFGPGTRLTVT.

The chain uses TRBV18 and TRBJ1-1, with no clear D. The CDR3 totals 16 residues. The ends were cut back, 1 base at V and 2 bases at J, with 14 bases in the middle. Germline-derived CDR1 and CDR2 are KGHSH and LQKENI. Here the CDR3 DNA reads TGTGCCAGCTCACCACGGTCCCCGGGTTTAAACACTGAAGCTTTCTTT. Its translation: CASSPRSPGLNTEAFF.

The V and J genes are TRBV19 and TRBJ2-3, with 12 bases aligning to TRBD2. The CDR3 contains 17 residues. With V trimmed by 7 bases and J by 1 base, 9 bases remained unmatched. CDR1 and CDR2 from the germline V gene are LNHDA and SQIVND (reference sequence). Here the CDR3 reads CASTLQASGRGTDTQYF. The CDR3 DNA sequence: TGTGCCAGTACCCTTCAGGCTAGCGGGAGGGGCACAGATACGCAGTATTTT.

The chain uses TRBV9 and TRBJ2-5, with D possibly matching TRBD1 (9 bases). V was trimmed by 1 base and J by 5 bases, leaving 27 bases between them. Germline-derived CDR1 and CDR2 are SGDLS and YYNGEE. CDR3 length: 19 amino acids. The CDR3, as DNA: TGTGCCAGCAGCGTAAAGTACAGGGGGCGTAAGCGGGAGAGGGAGACCCAGTACTTC. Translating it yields CASSVKYRGRKRERETQYF.

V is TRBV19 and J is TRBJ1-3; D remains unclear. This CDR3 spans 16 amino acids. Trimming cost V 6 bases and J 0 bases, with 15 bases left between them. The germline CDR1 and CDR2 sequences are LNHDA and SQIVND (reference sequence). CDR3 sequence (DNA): TGTGCCAGTAGGCCGATCGAGGCAGGCTCTGGAAACACCATATATTTT. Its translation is CASRPIEAGSGNTIYF.

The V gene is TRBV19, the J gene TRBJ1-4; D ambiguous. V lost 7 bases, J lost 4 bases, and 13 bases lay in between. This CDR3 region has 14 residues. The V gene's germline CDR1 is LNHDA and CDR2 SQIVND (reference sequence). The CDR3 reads CASTPGSVNEKLFF. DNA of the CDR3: TGTGCCAGTACCCCCGGGTCGGTTAATGAAAAACTGTTTTTT.

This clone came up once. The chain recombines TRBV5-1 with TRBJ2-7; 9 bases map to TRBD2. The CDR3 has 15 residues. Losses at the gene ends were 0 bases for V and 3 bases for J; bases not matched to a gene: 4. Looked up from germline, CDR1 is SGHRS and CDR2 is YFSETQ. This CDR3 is CASSLVAGDYYEQYF. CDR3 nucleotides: TGCGCCAGCAGCTTGGTAGCGGGGGATTACTACGAGCAGTACTTC.